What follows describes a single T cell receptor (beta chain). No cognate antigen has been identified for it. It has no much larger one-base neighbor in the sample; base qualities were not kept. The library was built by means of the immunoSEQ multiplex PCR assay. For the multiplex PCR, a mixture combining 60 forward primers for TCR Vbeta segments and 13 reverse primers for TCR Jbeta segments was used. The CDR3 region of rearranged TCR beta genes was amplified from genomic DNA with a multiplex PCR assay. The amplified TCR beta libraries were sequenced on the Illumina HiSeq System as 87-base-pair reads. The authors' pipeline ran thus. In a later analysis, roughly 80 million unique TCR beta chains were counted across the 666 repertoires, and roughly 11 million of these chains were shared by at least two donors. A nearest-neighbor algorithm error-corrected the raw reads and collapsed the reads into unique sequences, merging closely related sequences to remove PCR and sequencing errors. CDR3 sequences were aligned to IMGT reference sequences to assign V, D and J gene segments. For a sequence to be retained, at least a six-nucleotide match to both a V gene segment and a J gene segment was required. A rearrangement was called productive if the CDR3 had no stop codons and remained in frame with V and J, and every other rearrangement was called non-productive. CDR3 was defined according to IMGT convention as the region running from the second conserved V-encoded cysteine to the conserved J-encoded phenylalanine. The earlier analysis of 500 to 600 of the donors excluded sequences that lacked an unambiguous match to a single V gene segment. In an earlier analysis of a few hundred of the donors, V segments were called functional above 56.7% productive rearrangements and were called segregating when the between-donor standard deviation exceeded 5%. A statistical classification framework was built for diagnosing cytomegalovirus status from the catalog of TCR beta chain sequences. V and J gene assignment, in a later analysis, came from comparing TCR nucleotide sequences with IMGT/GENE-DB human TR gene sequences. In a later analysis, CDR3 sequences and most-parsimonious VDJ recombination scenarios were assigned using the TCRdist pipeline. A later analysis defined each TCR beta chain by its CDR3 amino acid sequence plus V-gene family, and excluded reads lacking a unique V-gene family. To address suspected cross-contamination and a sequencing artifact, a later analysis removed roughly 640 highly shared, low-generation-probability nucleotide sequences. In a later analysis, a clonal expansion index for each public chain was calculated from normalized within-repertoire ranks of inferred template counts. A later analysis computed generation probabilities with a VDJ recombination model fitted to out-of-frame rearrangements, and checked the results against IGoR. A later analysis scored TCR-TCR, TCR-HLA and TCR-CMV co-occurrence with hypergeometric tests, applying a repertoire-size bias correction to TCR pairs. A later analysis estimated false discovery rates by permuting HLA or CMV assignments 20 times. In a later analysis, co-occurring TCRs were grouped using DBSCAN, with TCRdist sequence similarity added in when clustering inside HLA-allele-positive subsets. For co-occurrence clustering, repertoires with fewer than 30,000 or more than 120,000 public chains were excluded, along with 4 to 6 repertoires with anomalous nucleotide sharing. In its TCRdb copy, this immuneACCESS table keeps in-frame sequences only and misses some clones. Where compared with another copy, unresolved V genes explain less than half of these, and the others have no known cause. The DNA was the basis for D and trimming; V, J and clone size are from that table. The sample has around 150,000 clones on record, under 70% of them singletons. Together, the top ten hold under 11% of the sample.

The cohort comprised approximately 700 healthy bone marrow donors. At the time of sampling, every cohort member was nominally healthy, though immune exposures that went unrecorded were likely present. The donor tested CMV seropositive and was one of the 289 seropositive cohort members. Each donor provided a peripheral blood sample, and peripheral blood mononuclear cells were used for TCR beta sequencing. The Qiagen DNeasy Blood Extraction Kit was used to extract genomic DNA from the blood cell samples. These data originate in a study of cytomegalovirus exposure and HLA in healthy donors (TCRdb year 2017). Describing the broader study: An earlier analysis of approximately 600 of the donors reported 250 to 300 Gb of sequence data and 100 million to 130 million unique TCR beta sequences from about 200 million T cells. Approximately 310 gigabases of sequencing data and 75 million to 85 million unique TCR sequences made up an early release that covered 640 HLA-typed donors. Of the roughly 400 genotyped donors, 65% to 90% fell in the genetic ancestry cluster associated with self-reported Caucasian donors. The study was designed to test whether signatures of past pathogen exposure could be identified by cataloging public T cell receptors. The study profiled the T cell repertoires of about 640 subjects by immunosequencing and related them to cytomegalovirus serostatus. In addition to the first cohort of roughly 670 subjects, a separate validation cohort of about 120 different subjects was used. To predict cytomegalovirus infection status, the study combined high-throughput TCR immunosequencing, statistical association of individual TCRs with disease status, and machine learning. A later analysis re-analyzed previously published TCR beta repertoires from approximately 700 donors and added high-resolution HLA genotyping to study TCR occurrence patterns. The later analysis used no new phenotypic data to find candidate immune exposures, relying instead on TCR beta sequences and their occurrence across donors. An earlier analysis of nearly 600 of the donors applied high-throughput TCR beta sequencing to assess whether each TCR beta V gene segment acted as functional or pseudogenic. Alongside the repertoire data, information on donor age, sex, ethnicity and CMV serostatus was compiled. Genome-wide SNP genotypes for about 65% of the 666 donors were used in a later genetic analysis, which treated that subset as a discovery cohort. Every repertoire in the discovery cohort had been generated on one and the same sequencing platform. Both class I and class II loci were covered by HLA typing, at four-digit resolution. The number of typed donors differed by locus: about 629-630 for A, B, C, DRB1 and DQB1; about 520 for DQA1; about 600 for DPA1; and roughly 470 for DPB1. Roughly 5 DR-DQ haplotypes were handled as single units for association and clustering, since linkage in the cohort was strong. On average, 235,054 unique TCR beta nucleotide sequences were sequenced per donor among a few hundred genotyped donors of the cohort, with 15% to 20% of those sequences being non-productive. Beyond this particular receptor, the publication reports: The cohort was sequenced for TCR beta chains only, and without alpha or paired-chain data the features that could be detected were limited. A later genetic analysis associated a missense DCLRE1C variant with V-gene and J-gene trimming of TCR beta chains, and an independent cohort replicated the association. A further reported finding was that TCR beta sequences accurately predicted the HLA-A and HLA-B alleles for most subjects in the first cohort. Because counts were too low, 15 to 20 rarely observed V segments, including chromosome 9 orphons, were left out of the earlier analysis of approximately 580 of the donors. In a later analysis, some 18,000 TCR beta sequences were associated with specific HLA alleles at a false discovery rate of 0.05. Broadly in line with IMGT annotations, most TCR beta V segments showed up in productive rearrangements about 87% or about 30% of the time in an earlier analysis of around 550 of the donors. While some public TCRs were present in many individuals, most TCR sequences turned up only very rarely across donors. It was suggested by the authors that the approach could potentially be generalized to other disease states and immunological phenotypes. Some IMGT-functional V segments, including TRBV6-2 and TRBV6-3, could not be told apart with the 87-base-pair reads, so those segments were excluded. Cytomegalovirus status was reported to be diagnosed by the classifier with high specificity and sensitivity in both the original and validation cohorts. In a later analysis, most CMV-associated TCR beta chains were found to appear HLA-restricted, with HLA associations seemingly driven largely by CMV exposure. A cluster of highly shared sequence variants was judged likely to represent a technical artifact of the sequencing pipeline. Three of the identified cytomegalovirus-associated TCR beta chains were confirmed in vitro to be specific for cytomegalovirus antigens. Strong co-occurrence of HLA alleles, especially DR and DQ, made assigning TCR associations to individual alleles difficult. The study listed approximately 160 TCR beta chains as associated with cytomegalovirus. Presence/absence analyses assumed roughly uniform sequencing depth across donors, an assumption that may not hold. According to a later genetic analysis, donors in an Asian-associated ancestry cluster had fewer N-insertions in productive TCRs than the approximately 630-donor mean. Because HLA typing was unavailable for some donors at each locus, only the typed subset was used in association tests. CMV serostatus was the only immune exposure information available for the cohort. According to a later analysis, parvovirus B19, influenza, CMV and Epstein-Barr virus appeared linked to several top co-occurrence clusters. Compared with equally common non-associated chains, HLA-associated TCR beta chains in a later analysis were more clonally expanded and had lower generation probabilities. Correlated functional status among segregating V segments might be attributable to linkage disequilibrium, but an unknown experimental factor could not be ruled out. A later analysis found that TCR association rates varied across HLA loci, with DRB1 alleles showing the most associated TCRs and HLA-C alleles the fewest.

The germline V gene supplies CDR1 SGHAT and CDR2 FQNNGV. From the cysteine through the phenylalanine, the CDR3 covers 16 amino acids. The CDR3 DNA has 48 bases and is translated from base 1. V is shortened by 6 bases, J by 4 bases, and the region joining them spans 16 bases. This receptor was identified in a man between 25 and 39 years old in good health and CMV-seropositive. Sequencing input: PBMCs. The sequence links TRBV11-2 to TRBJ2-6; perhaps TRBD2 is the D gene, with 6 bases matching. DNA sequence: TGTGCCAGCAGTTACTTAGCGGTCAGGGGGGCCAACGTCCTGACTTTC. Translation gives CASSYLAVRGANVLTF.